Below are 17 T cell receptor beta chains sequenced from a single sample in a study of breast tumors, draining lymph nodes, adjacent tissues. In TCRdb, the multiplex PCR reads were re-called with MiXCR into one record per CDR3 protein. The sample includes 150,000 to 200,000 distinct CDR3 sequences, 30% to 35% of them seen just once. The lymph nodes were axillary draining lymph nodes from breast cancer patients. Material: axillary lymph node tissue. Source of these receptors: a female donor with breast cancer. Some clones in this sample may be carry-over from other donors' samples.

This clonotype occurred a few times. The V call is TRBV20-1, the J call TRBJ2-4; perhaps TRBD2 as D (5 bases). The CDR3 is 13 residues long. Germline V gene lookup returns CDR1 DFQATT and CDR2 SNEGSKA (reference sequence). Trimming cost V 0 bases and J 6 bases, with 9 bases left between them. DNA of the CDR3: TGCAGTGCTAGAGATTCTCGGGGAAACATTCAGTACTTC. Residues: CSARDSRGNIQYF.

This clonotype appeared a few times. V usage is TRBV28 and J usage is TRBJ2-7; D is unclear. The ends were cut back, 5 bases at V and 7 bases at J, with 12 bases in the middle. Germline values: CDR1 MDHEN, CDR2 SYDVKM. The CDR3 spans 12 residues. The CDR3 coding sequence is TGTGCCAGCAGTGTGAACTTGAGGGAGCAGTACTTC. This gives the protein CASSVNLREQYF.

The CDR3 loop reads CASSVDRGRTEAFF. CDR3 nucleotide sequence: TGTGCCAGCAGTGTCGACAGGGGGCGTACTGAAGCTTTCTTT. The chain is built from TRBV6-5 and TRBJ1-1, with TRBD1 matching 10 bases. Per germline, CDR1 MNHEY and CDR2 SVGAGI. J gave up 5 bases and V 5 bases, and 5 bases lay outside the gene matches. This CDR3 comprises 14 residues.

This chain uses TRBV6-4 with TRBJ1-1; 7 bases match TRBD1. The CDR3 spans 14 residues. The germline CDR1 and CDR2 sequences are MRHNA and SNTAGT. V was pared by 0 bases and J by 5 bases, with 3 bases of the junction left unmatched. The CDR3 region is CASSDSTGMTEAFF. The CDR3, as DNA: TGTGCCAGCAGTGACTCGACAGGGATGACTGAAGCTTTCTTT.

This clonotype was counted at least ten times. The genes are TRBV19 and TRBJ2-7; 7 bases align to TRBD1. V was clipped by 5 bases and J by 2 bases; unmatched bases: 15. CDR1 LNHDA and CDR2 SQIVND come from the germline V gene (reference sequence). This CDR3 comprises 17 residues. The CDR3 sequence: CASSLGTAVILTYEQYF. The CDR3 DNA reads as TGTGCCAGTAGTCTGGGGACAGCCGTTATCCTAACCTACGAGCAGTACTTC.

V is TRBV18 and J is TRBJ1-1, with D unresolved. The CDR3 length is 11 residues. Germline lookup yields CDR1 KGHSH and CDR2 LQKENI. The ends were cut back, 4 bases at V and 11 bases at J, with 11 bases in the middle. This chain's CDR3 is CASSLRLEAFF. In DNA, the CDR3 is TGTGCCAGCTCACTAAGGCTGGAGGCTTTCTTT.

This clonotype was counted many times. CDR3: CATEEPHYNEQFF. The CDR3 coding sequence is TGTGCCACGGAAGAACCTCACTACAATGAGCAGTTCTTC. The V gene is TRBV7-3, the J gene TRBJ2-1; unclear D gene. Germline assignment: CDR1 SGHTA and CDR2 FQGTGA. Deletions cut 10 bases from V and 3 bases from J, with 13 bases between. CDR3 length: 13 amino acids.

This clonotype was observed many times. This rearrangement joins TRBV7-9 to TRBJ2-5; TRBD1 aligns across 9 bases. This CDR3 has 15 amino acids. Germline CDR1 SEHNR, CDR2 FQNEAQ (reference sequence). Germline trimming cut 5 bases from V and 4 bases from J; bases unmatched to any gene: 8. CDR3 residues: CASSRPTGGGETQYF. As DNA, the CDR3 is TGTGCCAGCAGCCGCCCGACAGGGGGGGGAGAGACCCAGTACTTC.

In the case of this clonotype: This sequence may be a read error, since a much larger clone differs from it by one base. This chain joins TRBV6-6 and TRBJ2-3, with 10 bases identical to TRBD2. CDR3 length: 15 amino acids. V was pared by 5 bases and J by 9 bases, with 11 bases of the junction left unmatched. Germline-derived CDR1 and CDR2 are MNHNY and SVGAGI (reference sequence). The CDR3, as DNA: TGTGCCAGCAGTGCAATTAGCGGGGGGTCCCTGACGCAGTATTTT. Protein: CASSAISGGSLTQYF.

V and J are TRBV7-6 and TRBJ2-3, with 11 bases identical to TRBD2. The length of the CDR3 is 16 residues. Germline assignment: CDR1 SGHVS and CDR2 FNYEAQ. Trimming cost V 5 bases and J 6 bases; bases outside gene matches: 10. The CDR3 sequence: CASSRKGTSGSDTQYF. The CDR3 DNA reads as TGTGCCAGCAGCCGGAAAGGGACTAGCGGATCGGATACGCAGTATTTT. The entire variable domain, with the rest obtained from reference TRBV7-6 and TRBJ2-3, is as follows: GAGVSQSPRYKVTKRGQDVALRCDPISGHVSLYWYRQALGQGPEFLTYFNYEAQQDKSGLPNDRFSAERPEGSISTLTIQRTEQRDSAMYRCASSRKGTSGSDTQYFGPGTRLTVL.

There are many counts of this clonotype. This sequence joins TRBV15 and TRBJ2-1, with D hard to call. CDR3 length equals 15 residues. Trimming removed 3 bases at V and 5 bases at J, with 14 bases between. Germline values: CDR1 LNHNV, CDR2 YYDKDF (reference sequence). In nucleotides, the CDR3 is TGTGCCACCAGCAGTTCCAAATTGATCAACAATGAGCAGTTCTTC. It is translated as CATSSSKLINNEQFF. The variable domain in full, completed from reference TRBV15 and TRBJ2-1, reads DAMVIQNPRYQVTQFGKPVTLSCSQTLNHNVMYWYQQKSSQAPKLLFHYYDKDFNNEADTPDNFQSRRPNTSFCFLDIRSPGLGDTAMYLCATSSSKLINNEQFFGPGTRLTVL.

The chain has TRBV28 and TRBJ2-3, with 8 bases fitting TRBD1. The CDR3 spans 15 residues. Germline V gene data show CDR1 as MDHEN and CDR2 as SYDVKM. V was pared by 3 bases and J by 6 bases, with 8 bases of the junction left unmatched. The CDR3: CASSFPGGLEDTQYF. The CDR3 region has the DNA TGTGCCAGCAGTTTCCCAGGGGGCCTAGAGGATACGCAGTATTTT.

There are many counts of this clonotype. The V gene is TRBV9, the J gene TRBJ2-7, with 9 bases matching TRBD1. From germline, CDR1 is SGDLS and CDR2 YYNGEE. V trimming: 4 bases; J trimming: 2 bases; junction bases outside the gene matches: 7. The CDR3 length is 15 residues. Here the CDR3 reads CASSPGTGLTYEQYF. The CDR3 DNA is TGTGCCAGCAGCCCGGGGACAGGGTTAACCTACGAGCAGTACTTC.

This clonotype has ten or more counts. The V and J genes are TRBV6-5 and TRBJ1-2, with D unclear. This CDR3 is 13 amino acids long. Trimming cost V 0 bases and J 7 bases, with 9 bases left between them. The germline CDR1 and CDR2 sequences are MNHEY and SVGAGI. CDR3 loop: CASSYSGISGYTF. CDR3 coding DNA: TGTGCCAGCAGTTACTCAGGGATTAGTGGCTACACCTTC.

In this sample, this clonotype turned up many times. The rearrangement joins TRBV7-6 to TRBJ2-2, with 7 bases fitting TRBD2. In germline, CDR1 is SGHVS, CDR2 FNYEAQ. The J segment lost 6 bases and the V segment lost 4 bases, leaving 11 bases of the junction unmatched. The CDR3 loop spans 16 amino acids. The CDR3: CASSWGGQGSPGELFF. Written as DNA, the CDR3 is TGTGCCAGCAGCTGGGGAGGGCAAGGGAGCCCCGGGGAGCTGTTTTTT.

This clonotype was detected many times. This chain connects TRBV20-1 to TRBJ2-5, with D unclear. The germline CDR1 and CDR2 sequences are DFQATT and SNEGSKA (reference sequence). CDR3 size: 13 residues. V lost 6 bases to trimming and J lost 5 bases, with 16 bases between them. This CDR3 is CSALLGIYETQYF. For the CDR3, the DNA is TGCAGTGCCCTACTGGGCATTTACGAGACCCAGTACTTC.

The rearrangement uses TRBV7-9 and TRBJ2-5; TRBD1 aligns across 9 bases. The V gene's germline CDR1 is SEHNR and CDR2 FQNEAQ (reference sequence). The CDR3 runs 16 residues. The junction had 8 bases not matched to a gene; V was cut back by 1 base and J by 5 bases. DNA for the CDR3: TGTGCCAGCAGCTTAGTGCAGGGACAGGGAGGGGAGACCCAGTACTTC. This encodes CASSLVQGQGGETQYF.